The sequence of this T cell receptor beta chain was determined in a study of beta chain features in type 1 diabetes. The germline CDR1 and CDR2 sequences are PRHDT and FYEKMQ (reference sequence). The CDR3 contains 13 residues. Trimming at V came to 8 bases and at J to 7 bases, leaving 11 bases not matched to a gene. The table lists this clone with a few counts. Its target is not known. Study-wide findings and caveats: Researchers report that Type 1 diabetes patients had moderately but significantly shorter TCRB CDR3s across all four CD4+ subsets.

Since all of the isolated RNA was reverse transcribed, expressed TCRB transcripts were what got sequenced. Generated by immunoSEQ multiplex PCR, the TCRdb table keeps only in-frame clones and is missing some. The sample comprises 200,000 to 250,000 clones, around 13% of which are singletons, and approximately 0.021% rests with the top ten. The receptor comes from a man aged 30 to 39 with type 1 diabetes. This chain joins TRBV13 and TRBJ2-7; 7 bases line up with TRBD1. What was sequenced was naive CD4+ T cells from blood. Here the CDR3 reads CASAGQEDSEQYF. In DNA form, the CDR3 reads TGTGCCAGCGCAGGACAGGAAGACTCAGAGCAGTACTTC.